The 20 T cell receptor beta chains reported below all come from one sample, sequenced in a study of T cell clonality in common variable immunodeficiency. Regarding the study as a whole: In common variable immunodeficiency, TCR beta chains reportedly carried fewer deletions and N-nucleotide insertions.

Clones were sequenced by immunoSEQ multiplex PCR, and TCRdb holds only the in-frame ones, with some missing. This sample comprises about 18,000 clones, none seen once only. Their cognate antigens are unknown. Sequenced sample: peripheral blood mononuclear cells. The receptors originated from a human donor with common variable immunodeficiency.

This clone counts as medium-sized (0.01 to 0.1%). The read comes to an end 3 residues before the CDR3 does, leaving the germline J gene to fill in the end. The J gene is TRBJ1-1, the V gene TRBV5-5; possible D gene TRBD1, 6 bases. V lost 4 bases and J lost 3, with 10 bases in between. Germline assignment: CDR1 SGHKS and CDR2 YYEKEE (reference sequence). This CDR3 has 13 residues. The covered CDR3 bases are TGTGCCAGCAGCCAACAGGGAGACACTGAA. It encodes CASSQQGDTE. The complete CDR3 sequence is CASSQQGDTEAFF.

At least ten counts were recorded for this clone. The read ends 3 residues before the CDR3 terminus; that terminus is restored from the germline J gene. The rearrangement uses TRBV20-1 and TRBJ2-2, with 8 bases aligning to TRBD2. V trimming: 5 bases; J trimming: 3 bases; junction bases outside the gene matches: 8. Germline loops: CDR1 DFQATT, CDR2 SNEGSKA (reference sequence). This CDR3 contains 15 residues. CDR3 in amino acids: CSAPPAGVDTGELFF. Partial CDR3 DNA: TGCAGTGCTCCCCCAGCGGGAGTTGACACCGGGGAG.

In this sample, this clone turned up many times. With the read ending 3 residues before the CDR3 end, the germline J gene is used to fill in that end. The chain combines TRBV7-9 with TRBJ1-6; weak D call: TRBD1 (6 bases). V was cut by 5 bases and J by 9 bases, with 14 bases left in between. This CDR3 spans 14 amino acids. Germline V gene sequence: CDR1 SEHNR, CDR2 FQNEAQ (reference sequence). The CDR3: CASSQGGEGSPLHF. The CDR3 DNA, read in part, is TGTGCCAGCAGCCAAGGGGGGGAGGGTTCACCC.

This clone has a count of ten or more. The read terminates 3 residues ahead of where the CDR3 ends, so the germline J gene completes it. The rearrangement joins TRBV2 to TRBJ2-2; 7 bases agree with TRBD1. CDR1 SNHLY and CDR2 FYNNEI come from the germline V gene. This CDR3 contains 14 residues. The V and J ends lost 8 bases and 1 base, in that order; junction bases with no gene match: 4. The CDR3 loop is CASQQGMNTGELFF. The sequenced CDR3 bases are TGTGCCAGCCAACAGGGGATGAACACCGGGGAG.

This clone came up a few times. The read terminates 3 residues before the CDR3 end, so the remaining end is supplied by the germline J gene. The chain employs TRBV7-3 and TRBJ1-2; 9 nucleotides agree with TRBD1. This CDR3 is built from 14 residues. Germline V lookup: CDR1 SGHTA, CDR2 FQGTGA. The CDR3 sequence: CASSLATGGYGYTF. CDR3 DNA (partial): TGTGCCAGCAGCTTAGCGACAGGGGGATACGGC.

Ten or more counts support this clone. The CDR3 end is not reached by the read, which stops 3 residues before it; the germline J gene fills it in. This chain joins TRBV30 and TRBJ1-6, with 7 bases fitting TRBD1. CDR3 length: 15 residues. CDR1 is GTSNPN, CDR2 SVGIG, per germline (reference sequence). The V segment lost 3 bases and the J segment 5 bases; nucleotides outside the gene matches: 7. CDR3 bases read: TGTGCCTGGAGAGCCACAGGGGTAAATAATTCACCC. Protein: CAWRATGVNNSP. The whole CDR3 reads CAWRATGVNNSPLHF.

As for this clone: The read falls 3 residues short of the CDR3 end, and the missing part is taken from the germline J gene. The rearrangement joins TRBV7-6 to TRBJ2-7, with 7 bases lining up with TRBD2. Germline V gene lookup returns CDR1 SGHVS and CDR2 FNYEAQ. Trimming took 7 bases from V and 6 from J; bases not matched to a gene: 15. The CDR3 length is 15 residues. Partial CDR3 DNA: TGTGCCAGCAATCCACAGTGGCTACGCGGGAGCGAG. This gives the protein CASNPQWLRGSE. The whole CDR3 is CASNPQWLRGSEQYF. Based on the CDR3 plus reference TRBV7-6 and TRBJ2-7, the full variable domain is GAGVSQSPRYKVTKRGQDVALRCDPISGHVSLYWYRQALGQGPEFLTYFNYEAQQDKSGLPNDRFSAERPEGSISTLTIQRTEQRDSAMYRCASNPQWLRGSEQYFGPGTRLTVT.

This clone was detected ten times or more. The read ends 3 residues shy of where the CDR3 ends; the end is completed using the germline J gene. This chain joins TRBV2 and TRBJ1-6, with 8 bases fitting TRBD1. Germline CDR1 SNHLY, CDR2 FYNNEI. J lost 7 bases, V lost 4 bases, and 9 bases had no gene match. The CDR3 covers 16 residues. Partial CDR3 DNA: TGTGCCAGCAGTGTCAGGGGGCGAGAAAGCAATTCACCC. This gives the protein CASSVRGRESNSP. The complete CDR3 sequence is CASSVRGRESNSPLHF. Full variable domain (outside the CDR3, taken from reference TRBV2 and TRBJ1-6): EPEVTQTPSHQVTQMGQEVILRCVPISNHLYFYWYRQILGQKVEFLVSFYNNEISEKSEIFDDQFSVERPDGSNFTLKIRSTKLEDSAMYFCASSVRGRESNSPLHFGNGTRLTVT.

This clone appeared many times. The read ends 3 residues before the CDR3 terminus; that terminus is restored from the germline J gene. The rearrangement joins TRBV20-1 to TRBJ1-1; no clear D. CDR3 length: 13 amino acids. V was clipped by 3 bases and J by 1 base, with 9 bases between them. Germline CDR1 and CDR2: DFQATT and SNEGSKA (reference sequence). CDR3 sequence: CSASGVGNTEAFF. The covered CDR3 bases are TGCAGTGCTAGCGGGGTTGGGAACACTGAA.

This clone was counted many times. The sequence runs out 3 residues before the end of the CDR3; the remainder is reconstructed from the germline J gene. This rearrangement joins TRBV20-1 to TRBJ2-7, with 11 bases aligning to TRBD2. This CDR3 has 15 residues. V shed 0 bases, J shed 3 bases, and the junction held 4 bases outside the gene matches. Germline V gene data show CDR1 as DFQATT and CDR2 as SNEGSKA (reference sequence). CDR3 DNA (partial): TGCAGTGCTAGAGAACTAGCGGGAGTGCTCTACGAG. Encoded protein: CSARELAGVLYE. The CDR3, in full, reads CSARELAGVLYEQYF.

This clone appeared many times. The sequence runs out 3 residues before the end of the CDR3; the remainder is reconstructed from the germline J gene. The chain recombines TRBV7-9 with TRBJ2-1, with TRBD2 identical over 11 bases. Germline CDR1 reads SEHNR; CDR2 reads FQNEAQ (reference sequence). V shed 6 bases and J 8 bases; nucleotides not matched to a gene: 9. The CDR3 covers 15 residues. The CDR3 reads CASSRASGRLDEQFF. The part of the CDR3 DNA that was read is TGTGCCAGCAGTCGGGCTAGCGGGAGGCTCGATGAG.

This clone occurred many times. The missing CDR3 end, 3 residues past where the read stops, is filled in from the germline J gene. V usage is TRBV6-2 or TRBV6-3 and J usage is TRBJ2-5; 9 bases align to TRBD2. V dropped 2 bases and J dropped 1; count of bases not matched to a gene: 5. In germline, CDR1 is MNHEY, CDR2 SVGEGT. The CDR3 is 16 amino acids. The CDR3 region is CASSYGLAGPQETQYF. The CDR3 bases that were read are TGTGCCAGCAGTTACGGGCTAGCGGGGCCCCAAGAGACC.

This clone was recorded at least ten times. With the read ending 3 residues before the CDR3 end, the germline J gene is used to fill in that end. The rearrangement joins TRBV29-1 to TRBJ2-7; TRBD2 matches 9 bases. This CDR3 spans 14 amino acids. Trimming cost V 3 bases and J 3 bases; bases outside gene matches: 6. Per the germline V gene, CDR1 is SQVTM and CDR2 is ANQGSEA. The CDR3 loop reads CSVDGSGSNYEQYF. The DNA read from the CDR3 is TGCAGCGTTGACGGTAGCGGGAGTAACTACGAG.

Ten or more counts support this clone. The CDR3 goes on 3 residues after the read ends, and that part is filled in from the germline J gene. The V call is TRBV19, the J call TRBJ2-7; D possibly corresponds to TRBD2 (7 bases). The length of the CDR3 is 17 residues. Per germline, CDR1 LNHDA and CDR2 SQIVND (reference sequence). With 2 bases removed from V and 0 bases from J, the gap between germline ends came to 17 bases. CDR3 in amino acids: CASSIQWAGASSYEQYF. CDR3 DNA (partial): TGTGCCAGTAGTATACAATGGGCGGGGGCCAGCTCCTACGAG.

This clone was seen many times. The sequenced fragment ends 3 residues before the CDR3 boundary, so the rest is inferred from the germline J gene. V and J are TRBV20-1 and TRBJ2-3; the D gene is possibly TRBD1 (6 bases). Germline CDR1 is DFQATT and CDR2 is SNEGSKA (reference sequence). Trimming removed 3 bases from V and 0 bases from J, with 13 bases in between. There are 15 residues in the CDR3. The sequenced CDR3 bases are TGCAGTGCTAGGGCCACAGGGAAGAGCACAGATACG. Amino acid sequence: CSARATGKSTDT. The whole CDR3 protein is CSARATGKSTDTQYF.

This clone turned up a few times. One junction end disagrees with the germline gene, perhaps due to a read error. The CDR3 end is not reached by the read, which stops 3 residues before it; the germline J gene fills it in. The genes are TRBV7-9 and TRBJ1-2; the match to TRBD1 covers 10 bases. The CDR3 is 13 residues long. Germline V CDR1 and CDR2: SEHNR, FQNEAQ (reference sequence). CDR3 DNA, as far as it was read: TGTTCCAGCAGCCCGGACAGGGGGTATGGC. Amino acid sequence: CSSSPDRGYG. The entire CDR3 protein is CSSSPDRGYGYTF.

This clone occurred many times. The read terminates 3 residues ahead of where the CDR3 ends, so the germline J gene completes it. The genes are TRBV18 and TRBJ2-3; 9 nucleotides line up with TRBD2. Germline loops: CDR1 KGHSH, CDR2 LQKENI. Trimming cost V 4 bases and J 1 base; bases outside gene matches: 3. The CDR3 is made up of 15 amino acids. This CDR3 is CASSLREGGTDTQYF. The CDR3 DNA, read in part, is TGTGCCAGCTCACTGCGGGAGGGAGGCACAGATACG.

This clone showed up many times. The CDR3 end falls 3 residues outside the read, so it is completed with the germline J gene. The chain couples TRBV19 to TRBJ1-5, with unresolved D. CDR1 is LNHDA and CDR2 is SQIVND in the germline V gene (reference sequence). The CDR3 runs to 13 residues. V lost 3 bases and J 6 bases, leaving 9 bases between the germline ends. The chain's CDR3 is CASSISVVQPQHF. Incomplete CDR3 DNA: TGTGCCAGTAGTATCTCGGTTGTTCAGCCC.

Comment on this clone: A far more abundant clone sits one base away, making this likely a read error. From the germline J gene comes the end of the CDR3, since the read stops 3 residues before it. The rearrangement links TRBV18 to TRBJ2-7; 7 bases are shared with TRBD2. The CDR3 loop spans 15 amino acids. J was trimmed by 4 bases and V by 3 bases; bases with no gene match: 9. In germline, CDR1 is KGHSH, CDR2 LQKENI. The CDR3 protein is CASSPSGGRGYEQYF. The sequenced CDR3 bases are TGTGCCAGCTCACCCAGCGGCGGGAGAGGGTACGAG.

This clone was detected ten times or more. The read ends 3 residues early relative to the CDR3; the germline J gene fills the gap. The J gene is TRBJ2-1, the V gene TRBV5-5; possibly TRBD1 for D (6 bases). CDR1 is SGHKS and CDR2 is YYEKEE in the germline V gene (reference sequence). CDR3 size: 13 residues. The V gene lost 5 bases and the J gene lost 4 bases, with 10 bases spanning the gap. CDR3 DNA (partial): TGTGCCAGCAGTCTACAGGGTTACAATGAG. Translation: CASSLQGYNE. The full CDR3 is CASSLQGYNEQFF.